This T cell receptor beta chain was recorded in a study of blood T cell repertoires in COVID-19. Looking at the study overall: The analysed material was cDNA or gDNA that came from T cells, B-cell-depleted T cells, or PBMCs.

V lost 3 bases and J lost 3; bases outside the gene matches: 4. Per the germline V gene, CDR1 is SNHLY and CDR2 is FYNNEI. The CDR3 has 15 amino acids. Authors' processing steps: Scientists estimated how many nucleated cells there were by amplifying reference gene primers. The data were produced by immunoSEQ multiplex PCR, yet TCRdb's version contains in-frame clones alone and is incomplete. The V and J calls and clone size were taken over from that table, and D and trimming were inferred from the DNA. Of roughly 150,000 clones listed, approximately 91% are singletons. Sequencing used peripheral blood. The clonotype was recovered from a man between 18 and 35 years old with acute or convalescent COVID-19. The genes are TRBV2 and TRBJ2-2; 7 positions agree with TRBD2. The CDR3 loop reads CASSDGLADTGELFF. CDR3 DNA: TGTGCCAGCAGTGATGGTCTAGCGGACACCGGGGAGCTGTTTTTT.